This note documents a single T cell receptor beta chain sequence. TCRdb keeps only in-frame clones here, not all; method: immunoSEQ multiplex PCR. The table records 430,000 or so clones, 70% to 90% of them present only once. The CDR3 extends over 17 amino acids. The V segment lost 7 bases and the J segment 8 bases; nucleotides outside the gene matches: 20. The germline CDR1 and CDR2 sequences are LNHDA and SQIVND (reference sequence). These data originate in a study of blood T cell repertoires in COVID-19. The receptor was isolated from a woman between 18 and 29 years old who had been exposed to COVID-19. The gene calls are TRBV19 and TRBJ1-5; 7 bases fit TRBD1. The sequencing input was PBMCs or T cells enriched from blood (not recorded which). CDR3 coding DNA: TGTGCCAGTATCCTGCCCCCGACAGGGTTCGGCGGGAAGCCCCAGCATTTT. This translates into CASILPPTGFGGKPQHF.